Reported below is one TCR beta chain. This record comes from a study of Ad26.COV2.S vaccination and SARS-CoV-2 variants. Germline trimming cut 6 bases from V and 6 bases from J; bases unmatched to any gene: 19. CDR1 and CDR2 (germline): WSHSY, SAAADI. The CDR3 is 17 amino acids. The sample's treatment: about 20 received Ad26.COV2.S at low or high dose, single or two shots; several received placebo; per-sample allocation not given. The samples were gathered on day 63 after the first injection of vaccine or placebo. The protocol was immunoSEQ multiplex PCR, while the TCRdb copy is restricted to in-frame clones and leaves out a portion. This sample carries hundreds of thousands of clones, more than 80% of them seen once, and the ten largest clones take approximately 1.5%.

The sample consisted of peripheral blood, taken in a trial of Ad26.COV2.S vaccine versus placebo. The chain has TRBV10-2 and TRBJ1-2; 7 positions match TRBD1. This TCR came from a person aged 18-65 years who received the Ad26.COV2.S COVID-19 vaccine or a placebo. This CDR3 is CASRSVGGYVLVDGYTF. CDR3 DNA sequence: TGCGCCAGCAGATCGGTAGGGGGCTATGTTCTAGTGGATGGCTACACCTTC.